The text below deals with one T cell receptor beta chain. Its antigen remains unidentified. CDR1 and CDR2 from the germline V gene are MNHEY and SMNVEV (reference sequence). The V segment lost 3 bases and the J segment 11 bases; nucleotides outside the gene matches: 17. CDR3 length: 16 amino acids. The data were obtained in a study of cytomegalovirus exposure and HLA in healthy donors. Turning to the study itself: In terms of ancestry, the Caucasian-associated cluster contained 75% to 90% of the approximately 380 genotyped donors. The study, taken as a whole, reports: One variant, a missense change in DCLRE1C, was linked in a later analysis to TCR beta V- and J-gene trimming. An analysis was carried out later, and it reportedly showed fewer N-insertions in an Asian-associated ancestry cluster than the approximately 670-donor mean. An analysis done earlier found most TCR beta V segments productive about 87% or about 30% of the time.

The PCR used 60 Vbeta and 13 Jbeta primers. Generated by immunoSEQ multiplex PCR, the TCRdb table keeps only in-frame clones and is missing some. The sample carries roughly 120,000 clones, roughly 74% recorded once. The source is a woman aged 25 to 39 in good health and CMV-seronegative. The chain uses TRBV27 and TRBJ1-1, with 8 positions matching TRBD1. The sequencing input was PBMCs. CDR3 sequence: CASSFLLPGTGLEAFF. The CDR3 DNA is TGTGCCAGCAGTTTCTTACTCCCCGGGACAGGTTTGGAGGCTTTCTTT.